This T cell receptor (beta chain) was identified during a study of blood T cell repertoires in COVID-19. Germline CDR1 is MGHRA and CDR2 is YSYEKL. Trimming removed 4 bases at V and 1 base at J, with 17 bases between. The CDR3 loop spans 16 amino acids. Authors' analysis steps: Amplification from reference gene primers served as the basis for estimated nucleated cell counts. Measured with immunoSEQ multiplex PCR; TCRdb has only the in-frame clones, and not every one. The V and J calls and clone size come from that table; D and trimming were worked out from the DNA. The data contain under 300,000 clones, approximately 82% of them seen just once; the ten biggest clones take up around 3.5%.

The origin of this receptor is a woman aged 18-29 years with acute or convalescent COVID-19. The rearrangement links TRBV4-1 to TRBJ2-7; tentative D call: TRBD2 (5 bases). Sequencing was done on a sample of peripheral blood. CDR3 protein: CASSRDYLPRSYEQYF. CDR3 DNA: TGCGCCAGCAGCCGAGACTATCTTCCCCGGTCCTACGAGCAGTACTTC.